This TCR beta chain was recorded in a study of post-analysis software for immune sequencing data. Broader study findings: Roughly 5 TRBV segments (TRBV5-6, TRBV5-1 and TRBV20-1 among them) occurred more frequently in patients than in controls. Among multiple sclerosis patients, normalized Chao1 diversity was significantly below that of controls. With F measure, samples from one preparation batch clustered together strongly.

Built from TCR beta cDNA, the libraries had unique molecular identifiers in them. T cells numbering roughly 1 to 10 million gave rise to a few hundred thousand cDNA molecules. Each CDR3 protein is one row after TCRdb ran MiXCR on the PCR reads. The sample lists roughly 700,000 distinct CDR3 sequences; roughly 29% were seen once. This clonotype came up many times. Its antigen is currently unknown. J was trimmed by 0 bases and V by 3 bases; bases with no gene match: 2. The CDR3 sequence is 14 residues long. The V gene's germline CDR1 is SGHTA and CDR2 FQGNSA. The rearrangement uses TRBV7-2 and TRBJ2-7; TRBD2 matches 7 bases. The TCR sequence derives from a girl between 10 and 17 years old with multiple sclerosis. Sequencing input: blood. This CDR3 reads CASSFGGSSYEQYF. The CDR3 bases are TGTGCCAGCAGCTTCGGCGGGAGCTCCTACGAGCAGTACTTC.